The clone carrying this T cell receptor (beta chain) was seen a few times. The antigen remains undetermined. This table comes from immunoSEQ multiplex PCR, and its TCRdb copy is limited to in-frame clones, with some not included. Of some 30,000 clones listed, around 89% are singletons. V trimming: 4 bases; J trimming: 7 bases; junction bases outside the gene matches: 5. The germline V gene encodes CDR1 SGHTA and CDR2 FQGNSA. CDR3 length equals 15 residues. Time point specified: week 23, last vaccination. Each dose of the vaccine consisted of 300 ug of mutant IDH1 20-mer peptide, with topical imiquimod. This sample was taken from a study of a mutant IDH1 vaccine in newly diagnosed glioma. General study results and limits: With respect to changes in top peripheral T cell clonotypes, pseudoprogression seemed unrelated.

The receptor's source is a man aged 40-50 years with glioma. This chain connects TRBV7-2 to TRBJ2-7; 15 bases are a match to TRBD2. This specimen consisted of PBMCs, obtained from a glioma patient whose treatment included an IDH1 peptide vaccine. The CDR3 DNA is TGTGCCAGCAGCTACGGACTAGCGGGAGGGAAAGAGCAGTACTTC. Translated, it gives CASSYGLAGGKEQYF.